This T cell receptor (beta chain) originates from a study of blood T cell repertoires in COVID-19. Background on the study: Italy, Spain and the United States were the sources of the convalescent and acute COVID-19 samples. Nucleic acid was either cDNA or gDNA, and it came from T cells, B-cell-depleted T cells, or PBMCs.

This clone has just a few counts. As handled by the study authors: Amplified reference gene primers provided the basis for estimating nucleated cell counts. TCRdb's copy holds only in-frame clones and misses some; the assay was immunoSEQ multiplex PCR. V and J calls and clone size come straight from that table; D and trimming were deduced from the DNA. The sample has 150,000 to 200,000 clones; about 86% are singletons. Between the trimmed V and J ends, which lost 0 bases and 7 bases, there was a span of 16 bases. The CDR3 is 15 residues long. Germline CDR1 is MNHEY and CDR2 is SVGEGT. The sample was peripheral blood. This sequence originates from a woman older than 75 with acute or convalescent COVID-19. The chain has TRBV6-2 or TRBV6-3 and TRBJ2-7, with D maybe TRBD2 (6 bases). The CDR3 DNA follows: TGTGCCAGCAGTTACTCTTCGGCTTCCCGGGGGGAGCAGTACTTC. Protein: CASSYSSASRGEQYF.